Shown below are 7 T cell receptor beta chains from a single sample sequenced in a study of radiotherapy plus CTLA-4 blockade in lung cancer. Only in-frame clones appear in the TCRdb table, and some are missing; sequencing was by immunoSEQ multiplex PCR. Among approximately 80,000 clones listed, under 75% were seen once. The material sequenced was peripheral blood, taken from a patient treated with radiotherapy plus ipilimumab. These receptors were collected from a human donor with non-small cell lung cancer whose response to radiotherapy plus ipilimumab could not be evaluated.

The gene calls are TRBV6-5 and TRBJ2-3; 8 bases align to TRBD2. The CDR3 has 16 residues. Germline V CDR1 and CDR2: MNHEY, SVGAGI. J lost 3 bases, V lost 3 bases, and 8 bases had no gene match. CDR3 nucleotide sequence: TGTGCCAGCAGTTATTCCCCGGGACTAGGGACAGATACGCAGTATTTT. As protein: CASSYSPGLGTDTQYF.

As DNA, the CDR3 is TGTGCCAGCAGCTTAGCGAACAGGGGATGGCAGCCCCAGCATTTT. Translation gives CASSLANRGWQPQHF. The rearrangement joins TRBV7-2 to TRBJ1-5; 7 bases map to TRBD1. The CDR3 covers 15 residues. The junction had 6 bases not matched to a gene; V was cut back by 0 bases and J by 7 bases. The V gene's germline CDR1 is SGHTA and CDR2 FQGNSA.

The chain joins TRBV30 to TRBJ2-5, with D unclear. The tail of the sequence fits TRBJ2-7 better, so the J call may be wrong. The CDR3 is made up of 12 amino acids. CDR1 is GTSNPN, CDR2 SVGIG, per germline (reference sequence). This CDR3 is CAWSPTSYEQYF. CDR3 DNA: TGTGCCTGGAGTCCCACGTCCTACGAGCAGTACTTC.

The chain combines TRBV5-1 with TRBJ2-5; D is possibly TRBD2 (6 bases). Between the trimmed V and J ends, which lost 4 bases and 1 base, there was a span of 17 bases. CDR3 length: 16 residues. Germline assignment: CDR1 SGHRS and CDR2 YFSETQ. The CDR3, as DNA: TGCGCCAGCAGCCTGTATAGCGGCGACCCCCAAGAGACCCAGTACTTC. Protein sequence: CASSLYSGDPQETQYF.

The chain recombines TRBV9 with TRBJ1-1, with D unclear. The CDR3 covers 11 residues. Per the germline V gene, CDR1 is SGDLS and CDR2 is YYNGEE. V was trimmed by 2 bases and J by 10 bases, leaving 9 bases between them. The CDR3 sequence is CASSVATGAFF. CDR3 coding DNA: TGTGCCAGCAGCGTGGCGACGGGAGCTTTCTTT. The full variable domain, its missing parts supplied by reference TRBV9 and TRBJ1-1, is DSGVTQTPKHLITATGQRVTLRCSPRSGDLSVYWYQQSLDQGLQFLIQYYNGEERAKGNILERFSAQQFPDLHSELNLSSLELGDSALYFCASSVATGAFFGQGTRLTVV.

The chain recombines TRBV6-5 with TRBJ1-2, with 10 bases fitting TRBD1. The V segment lost 8 bases and the J segment 4 bases; nucleotides outside the gene matches: 10. CDR1 is MNHEY, CDR2 SVGAGI, per germline. This CDR3 region has 15 residues. The CDR3 bases are TGTGCCAGCGTTCCTGACAGGGGGCGTCCCTATGGCTACACCTTC. This encodes CASVPDRGRPYGYTF.

A few counts support this clone. The rearrangement joins TRBV5-4 to TRBJ2-2, with 9 bases lining up with TRBD1. The J segment lost 1 base and the V segment lost 2 bases, leaving 3 bases of the junction unmatched. This CDR3 comprises 16 residues. Germline V lookup: CDR1 SGHNT, CDR2 YYREEE (reference sequence). The CDR3 region has the DNA TGTGCCAGCAGCTTCGGGACAGGGAAGAACACCGGGGAGCTGTTTTTT. Its translation is CASSFGTGKNTGELFF.